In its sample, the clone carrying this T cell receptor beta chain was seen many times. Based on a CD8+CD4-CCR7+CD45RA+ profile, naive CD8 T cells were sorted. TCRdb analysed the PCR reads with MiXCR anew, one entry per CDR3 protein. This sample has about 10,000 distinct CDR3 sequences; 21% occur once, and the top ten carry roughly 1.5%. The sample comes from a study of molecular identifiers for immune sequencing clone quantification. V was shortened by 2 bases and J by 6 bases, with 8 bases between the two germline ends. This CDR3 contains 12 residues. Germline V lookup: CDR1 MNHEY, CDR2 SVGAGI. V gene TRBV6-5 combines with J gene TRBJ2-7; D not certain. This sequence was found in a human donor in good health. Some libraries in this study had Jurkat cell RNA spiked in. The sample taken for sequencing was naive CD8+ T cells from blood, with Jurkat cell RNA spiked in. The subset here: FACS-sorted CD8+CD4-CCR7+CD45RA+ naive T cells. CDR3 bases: TGTGCCAGCAGTTACACCGGCCTCGAGCAGTACTTC. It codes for CASSYTGLEQYF.